This TCR beta chain was obtained from a study of memory CD4+ T cells and cytomegalovirus serostatus (dated by TCRdb to between 2017 and 2020). Notes on the research overall: The cohort comprised roughly 35 healthy Belgian adults, 9 CMV seropositive and 24 CMV seronegative. CD4+ memory TCRbeta repertoires of a Belgian cohort with known cytomegalovirus serostatus were sequenced in order to replicate a published TCR-based CMV serostatus classifier. The paper as a whole reports these results and caveats: Among the 160 or so previously reported CMV-associated TCRbeta sequences, 60 to 85 showed up in the CD4+ memory repertoires, with each one found in between one and five individuals. Results were interpreted as suggesting that the CMV-associated TCR signature is largely present in the CD4+ memory repertoire. The original-framework classifier achieved a median bootstrapped AUC of almost 0.97 with a 95% CI of 0.76-1.00 on the Belgian cohort. For CMV serostatus prediction, a median bootstrapped AUC of roughly 0.94 was reached with the original framework, and a median bootstrapped AUC of roughly 0.92 was reached with a US-trained random forest. Only CD4+CD45RO+ memory cells were sequenced, in contrast to the original study, which included naive and memory CD4+ and CD8+ populations.

In regard to this clone: Its antigen target is currently unknown. Base qualities are missing; no much larger clone stands one base away.

Single viable CD3+CD4+CD8-CD45RO+ cells were sorted as memory CD4+ T cells on a FACSAria II. CMV serostatus was determined using a Roche Elecsys assay that detects serum IgG against CMV pp150, pp28, p38 and p52. After the samples were thawed, total CD4+ T cells were enriched through positive selection using CD4 magnetic microbeads. The samples came from a different study that was designed specifically to examine the CD4+ T cell memory repertoire. Peripheral blood mononuclear cells were isolated and cryopreserved according to standard operating procedures, and serum was stored at -80 degrees C. Staining used CD3-PerCP (BW264/56), CD4-APC (RPA-T4), CD45RO-PE (UCHT1) and CD8-Pacific Orange (3B5) antibodies, with Sytox blue excluding non-viable cells. Genomic DNA was extracted from sorted cells with the Quick-DNA Microprep Kit. TCRbeta DNA was amplified with the immunoSEQ hsTCRbeta kit following the manufacturer's protocol. An Illumina MiSeq instrument was used to sequence the TCRbeta libraries. Under the source paper's analysis protocol: After out-of-frame sequences were removed, 2 million to 2.5 million distinct TCRbeta sequences remained, averaging about 67,000 per individual. Each individual was scored by the count of 164 previously reported CMV-associated TCRbeta sequences and the total productive distinct TCRbeta count. A beta-binomial model was reimplemented in Python, and scikit-learn random forests with default parameters were trained on data from the US cohort. On the Belgian cohort, classifier performance was reported as the median AUC, along with percentile confidence intervals, across 10,000 bootstrap iterations. What TCRdb holds here is the immuneACCESS table cut down to in-frame rearrangements. Part of the clones is not present; checked against another copy, under half of the missing clones reflect an unresolved V gene, and the others are unexplained. V and J calls and clone size are those listed in that table; D and trimming were worked out from the DNA. Here the sample has more than 55,000 clones; roughly 80% occur a single time. The top ten constitute around 0.9% of the sample.

CDR1 and CDR2 are read off the germline V gene (reference sequence) as LNHDA and SQIVND. Its CDR3 holds 19 amino acids, cysteine through phenylalanine. Only the CDR3 DNA stays, 57 bases, in frame from base 1. Trimming takes 5 bases from V and 8 bases from J, and the germline ends sit 31 bases apart. The chain is encoded by TRBV19 joined to TRBJ2-1; a tentative D call is TRBD1 (7 bases match). The clonotype comes from an adult in good health and CMV-seronegative. The sequenced sample was memory CD4+ T cells from blood. The CDR3 protein: CASSHQGVSGSKVVDEQFF. The DNA reads TGTGCCAGTAGTCATCAGGGGGTTTCCGGGAGCAAAGTCGTCGATGAGCAGTTCTTC.